The count of the clone carrying this T cell receptor (beta chain) is one. This CDR3 comprises 15 residues. Losses at the gene ends were 1 base for V and 3 bases for J; bases not matched to a gene: 5. CDR1 and CDR2 (germline): GTSNPN, SVGIG (reference sequence). The PCR had 60 Vbeta and 13 Jbeta primers. The data were produced by immunoSEQ multiplex PCR, yet TCRdb's version contains in-frame clones alone and is incomplete. The sample includes some 120,000 clones, 79% of them seen just once. This sample is drawn from a study of cytomegalovirus exposure and HLA in healthy donors. The clonotype originates from a woman between 18 and 30 years old in good health and CMV-seropositive. The sample was PBMCs. This chain uses TRBV30 with TRBJ2-5; the match to TRBD1 covers 10 bases. CDR3 nucleotide sequence: TGTGCCTGGAGTGGGGGGGGACAGGGGAAAGAGACCCAGTACTTC. It codes for CAWSGGGQGKETQYF.